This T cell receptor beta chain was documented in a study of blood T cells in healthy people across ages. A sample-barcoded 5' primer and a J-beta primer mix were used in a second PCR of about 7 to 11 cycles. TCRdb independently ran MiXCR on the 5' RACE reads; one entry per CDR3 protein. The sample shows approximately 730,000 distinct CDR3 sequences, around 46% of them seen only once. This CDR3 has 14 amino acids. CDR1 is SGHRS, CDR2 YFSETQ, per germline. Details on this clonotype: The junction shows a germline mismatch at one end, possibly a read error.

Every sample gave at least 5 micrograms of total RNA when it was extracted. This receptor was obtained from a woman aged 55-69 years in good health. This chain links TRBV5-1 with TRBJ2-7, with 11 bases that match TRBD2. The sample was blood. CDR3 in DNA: TGCGCCCGCAGCGTGACTAGCGGGAACTACGAGCAGTACTTC. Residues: CARSVTSGNYEQYF.